Below are 13 T cell receptor beta chains sequenced from a single sample in a study of Graves' ophthalmopathy and Graves' hyperthyroidism. Amplification targeted the TCR beta CDR3 regions, with RNA transcripts as the source material. Investigators did first-round RT-PCR with HTBI primers, then second-round multiplex PCR. TCRdb reprocessed the multiplex PCR reads via MiXCR and lists one record per CDR3 protein. The profile shows 650,000 to 900,000 distinct CDR3 sequences, 35% to 50% of them singletons. Input material: peripheral blood. All receptors come from an adult man with Graves' ophthalmopathy.

J is TRBJ1-5 and V is TRBV10-2; tentative D call: TRBD1 (6 bases). The length of the CDR3 is 15 residues. Germline assignment: CDR1 WSHSY and CDR2 SAAADI. Trimming took off 8 bases at V and 1 base at J, with 15 bases between the two ends. The CDR3 region is CASASQGSSNQPQHF. CDR3 sequence (DNA): TGCGCCAGCGCATCACAGGGTTCAAGCAATCAGCCCCAGCATTTT.

This clonotype was counted only a few times. The chain uses TRBV7-2 and TRBJ2-5; 9 bases agree with TRBD2. The CDR3 contains 15 residues. J was trimmed by 3 bases and V by 3 bases; bases with no gene match: 5. Germline CDR1 reads SGHTA; CDR2 reads FQGNSA. CDR3 bases: TGTGCCAGCAGCTTTACTAGCGGGTACAAAGAGACCCAGTACTTC. This encodes CASSFTSGYKETQYF.

This clonotype was observed many times. The V call is TRBV2, the J call TRBJ1-4; D not certain. CDR1 is SNHLY and CDR2 is FYNNEI in the germline V gene. The CDR3 has 13 residues. V lost 7 bases, J lost 8 bases, and 14 bases lay in between. The CDR3 DNA sequence: TGTGCCAGCAAAGGATCTTCAACCGAAAAACTGTTTTTT. Amino acid sequence: CASKGSSTEKLFF.

This CDR3 is CATGGSMTGELFF. CDR3 sequence (DNA): TGTGCCACCGGCGGGAGTATGACCGGGGAGCTGTTTTTT. The V and J genes are TRBV24-1 and TRBJ2-2; 7 positions agree with TRBD2. This CDR3 region has 13 residues. Germline V gene sequence: CDR1 KGHDR, CDR2 SFDVKD. Trimming removed 9 bases from V and 5 bases from J; junction bases left unmatched: 5.

This chain joins TRBV5-4 and TRBJ2-5, with TRBD1 matching 8 bases. The germline V gene has CDR1 SGHNT and CDR2 YYREEE (reference sequence). This CDR3 contains 13 residues. V trimming: 4 bases; J trimming: 5 bases; junction bases outside the gene matches: 4. In nucleotides, the CDR3 is TGTGCCAGCAGCACCCGGGACAGGGAGACCCAGTACTTC. It translates to CASSTRDRETQYF.

This clonotype was recorded many times. V and J are TRBV5-8 and TRBJ1-1; D is possibly TRBD1 (5 bases). The CDR3 has 12 amino acids. Trimming left V 1 base short and J 11 bases short, with 12 bases between. Germline V lookup: CDR1 SGHTS, CDR2 YDEGEE. The CDR3 DNA follows: TGTGCCAGCAGCTTGAACGCCTGGGACGCTTTCTTT. Translating it yields CASSLNAWDAFF.

Of note for this clonotype: A read error may account for a junction end that differs from germline. The chain links TRBV15 to TRBJ1-2; 7 positions match TRBD1. CDR1 LNHNV and CDR2 YYDKDF come from the germline V gene (reference sequence). This CDR3 region has 13 residues. The CDR3, as DNA: TGTGCCAGCAGCAGAGGGACAGCCCAGGGCTACACCTTC. It codes for CASSRGTAQGYTF.

This clonotype showed up many times. This rearrangement joins TRBV20-1 to TRBJ1-1, with D unclear. This CDR3 region has 12 residues. The germline V gene has CDR1 DFQATT and CDR2 SNEGSKA (reference sequence). V lost 2 bases to trimming and J lost 0 bases, with 4 bases between them. CDR3 sequence reads: CSARPMNTEAFF. The CDR3 coding sequence is TGCAGTGCTAGACCGATGAACACTGAAGCTTTCTTT.

This clonotype occurred many times. The chain combines TRBV29-1 with TRBJ2-5, with D unclear. V dropped 5 bases and J dropped 5 bases, with 18 bases sitting between them. CDR1 and CDR2 from the germline V gene are SQVTM and ANQGSEA. The CDR3 length is 14 residues. The CDR3 loop reads CSVIYANRRETQYF. CDR3 sequence (DNA): TGCAGCGTTATCTACGCGAACCGACGGGAGACCCAGTACTTC.

This clonotype came up many times. The genes are TRBV25-1 and TRBJ1-1; D is uncertain. The germline CDR1 and CDR2 sequences are MGHDK and SYGVNS. This CDR3 spans 12 amino acids. The V and J ends lost 8 bases and 0 bases respectively, with 7 bases between them. CDR3 bases: TGTGCCAGCTCCTACATGAACACTGAAGCTTTCTTT. Protein: CASSYMNTEAFF. Looking up the rest from reference TRBV25-1 and TRBJ1-1 gives the full variable domain: EADIYQTPRYLVIGTGKKITLECSQTMGHDKMYWYQQDPGMELHLIHYSYGVNSTEKGDLSSESTVSRIRTEHFPLTLESARPSHTSQYLCASSYMNTEAFFGQGTRLTVV.

This clonotype was recorded a few times. This sequence joins TRBV2 and TRBJ1-4; TRBD1 matches at 9 bases. The ends lost 6 bases at V and 6 bases at J; junction bases unmatched: 11. CDR1 SNHLY and CDR2 FYNNEI come from the germline V gene. This CDR3 contains 16 residues. CDR3 in amino acids: CASRIPGQGYDEKLFF. The CDR3 DNA reads TGTGCCAGCAGGATTCCGGGACAGGGATATGATGAAAAACTGTTTTTT.

This clonotype was seen a few times. The chain couples TRBV5-5 to TRBJ2-7, with unresolved D. Germline lookup yields CDR1 SGHKS and CDR2 YYEKEE (reference sequence). The length of the CDR3 is 13 residues. Trimming cost V 0 bases and J 3 bases, with 7 bases left between them. CDR3 loop: CASSLDFGYEQYF. Written as DNA, the CDR3 is TGTGCCAGCAGCTTGGATTTTGGCTACGAGCAGTACTTC.

This clonotype showed up just once. The rearrangement joins TRBV24-1 to TRBJ1-5; 8 bases fit TRBD1. CDR3 length equals 14 residues. J lost 6 bases, V lost 12 bases, and 12 bases had no gene match. Germline CDR1 reads KGHDR; CDR2 reads SFDVKD. CDR3 coding DNA: TGTGCCTGGAGTCCAGGACAGGGAGGTCAGCCCCAGCATTTT. This sequence encodes CAWSPGQGGQPQHF.